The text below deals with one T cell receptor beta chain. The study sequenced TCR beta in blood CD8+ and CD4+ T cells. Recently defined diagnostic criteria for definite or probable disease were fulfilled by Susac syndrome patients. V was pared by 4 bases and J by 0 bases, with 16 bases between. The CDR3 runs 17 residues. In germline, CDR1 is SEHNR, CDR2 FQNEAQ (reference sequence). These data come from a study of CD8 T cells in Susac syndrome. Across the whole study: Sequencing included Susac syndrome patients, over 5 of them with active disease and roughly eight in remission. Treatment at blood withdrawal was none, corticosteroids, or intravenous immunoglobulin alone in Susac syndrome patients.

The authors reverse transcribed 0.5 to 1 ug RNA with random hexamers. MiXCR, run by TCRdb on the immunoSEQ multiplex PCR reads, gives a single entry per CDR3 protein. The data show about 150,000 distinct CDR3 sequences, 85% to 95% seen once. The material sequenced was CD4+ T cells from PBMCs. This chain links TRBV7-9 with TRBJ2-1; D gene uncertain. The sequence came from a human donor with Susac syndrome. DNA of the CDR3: TGTGCCAGCAGCTCGTCGCTGCGGACGAGCTCCTACAATGAGCAGTTCTTC. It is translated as CASSSSLRTSSYNEQFF.